Below, 25 T cell receptor beta chains from the same sample are listed, as sequenced in a study of cytomegalovirus exposure and HLA in healthy donors (TCRdb year 2017). The library relied on the immunoSEQ multiplex PCR assay. TCRdb took this table from immuneACCESS and kept in-frame rearrangements with V and J called. Such tables lack part of the clones; where checked against another copy, unresolved V genes explain under half of the gap, and the rest is unexplained. The sample has about 130,000 clones on record, approximately 82% of them singletons. Of the sample, about 27% falls within the top ten clones. Sequencing was performed on PBMCs. These TCRs come from a man between 25 and 39 years old in good health and CMV-seropositive.

The count of this clone is one. The genes are TRBV7-3 and TRBJ2-1; D possibly corresponds to TRBD1 (7 bases). The CDR3 runs 15 residues. Trimming pared 5 bases from V and 5 bases from J, leaving 16 bases between. Germline-derived CDR1 and CDR2 are SGHTA and FQGTGA. CDR3 sequence reads: CASSPPGGNDNEQFF. The CDR3 coding sequence is TGTGCCAGCAGCCCACCAGGGGGGAACGACAATGAGCAGTTCTTC.

This sequence joins TRBV9 and TRBJ1-1; TRBD1 matches at 7 bases. Trimming at V came to 4 bases and at J to 5 bases, leaving 5 bases not matched to a gene. The germline CDR1 and CDR2 sequences are SGDLS and YYNGEE. CDR3 length: 13 residues. DNA for the CDR3: TGTGCCAGCAGCTACGGGGACAGTACTGAAGCTTTCTTT. It translates to CASSYGDSTEAFF.

This chain joins TRBV7-7 and TRBJ2-7; possible D gene TRBD2, 5 bases. In germline, CDR1 is SSHAT, CDR2 FNYEAQ (reference sequence). Trimming shortened V by 1 base and J by 2 bases, and 6 bases separated the two germline ends. This CDR3 comprises 13 residues. CDR3 in DNA: TGTGCCAGCAGCTTAGGGGAGACCTACGAGCAGTACTTC. Translating it yields CASSLGETYEQYF.

V usage is TRBV5-1 and J usage is TRBJ2-3; perhaps TRBD2 as D (6 bases). Germline V lookup: CDR1 SGHRS, CDR2 YFSETQ. CDR3 length: 13 residues. The germline V and J ends were trimmed by 3 bases and 6 bases, with 11 bases remaining between them. CDR3 DNA sequence: TGCGCCAGCAGCTCAACGGGAGCGGATACGCAGTATTTT. Translated, it gives CASSSTGADTQYF. The entire variable domain, with the rest obtained from reference TRBV5-1 and TRBJ2-3, is as follows: KAGVTQTPRYLIKTRGQQVTLSCSPISGHRSVSWYQQTPGQGLQFLFEYFSETQRNKGNFPGRFSGRQFSNSRSEMNVSTLELGDSALYLCASSSTGADTQYFGPGTRLTVL.

The rearrangement joins TRBV19 to TRBJ1-2; 8 positions agree with TRBD1. J lost 5 bases, V lost 4 bases, and 9 bases had no gene match. Germline lookup yields CDR1 LNHDA and CDR2 SQIVND (reference sequence). There are 15 residues in the CDR3. CDR3 nucleotide sequence: TGTGCCAGTAGTAGGGGACAGGAGGGTAAATATGGCTACACCTTC. This sequence encodes CASSRGQEGKYGYTF. Based on the CDR3 plus reference TRBV19 and TRBJ1-2, the full variable domain is DGGITQSPKYLFRKEGQNVTLSCEQNLNHDAMYWYRQDPGQGLRLIYYSQIVNDFQKGDIAEGYSVSREKKESFPLTVTSAQKNPTAFYLCASSRGQEGKYGYTFGSGTRLTVV.

This clone was detected only once. J is TRBJ2-1 and V is TRBV18; 10 nucleotides match TRBD2. V lost 1 base, J lost 0 bases, and 3 bases stayed unmatched. The CDR3 sequence is 17 residues long. The germline V gene encodes CDR1 KGHSH and CDR2 LQKENI. This CDR3 is CASSPRSSGSSYNEQFF. The CDR3 DNA follows: TGTGCCAGCTCACCACGGTCTAGCGGGAGCTCCTACAATGAGCAGTTCTTC.

The CDR3 coding sequence is TGTGCCAGCAGTCAATTTGAGGGTAGGGTTTATGGCTACACCTTC. It translates to CASSQFEGRVYGYTF. This chain uses TRBV6-5 with TRBJ1-2; D gene ambiguous. Germline V lookup: CDR1 MNHEY, CDR2 SVGAGI. The CDR3 spans 15 residues. Deletions cut 5 bases from V and 5 bases from J, with 18 bases between.

The chain joins TRBV9 to TRBJ2-7, with TRBD2 matching 8 bases. Trimming took 1 base from V and 1 from J; bases not matched to a gene: 1. Germline V gene lookup returns CDR1 SGDLS and CDR2 YYNGEE. The CDR3 covers 14 residues. Here the CDR3 DNA reads TGTGCCAGCAGCGTAACTAGCGGTTCCTACGAGCAGTACTTC. Amino acids: CASSVTSGSYEQYF.

V is TRBV18 and J is TRBJ2-7, with D perhaps TRBD2 (5 bases). Trimming stripped 2 bases from V and 0 bases from J, with 8 bases between. CDR3 length: 14 amino acids. Germline assignment: CDR1 KGHSH and CDR2 LQKENI. This CDR3 is CASSPAGSSYEQYF. The CDR3 DNA follows: TGTGCCAGCTCACCAGCGGGTTCCTCCTACGAGCAGTACTTC.

The gene calls are TRBV5-4 and TRBJ2-3; TRBD2 matches 10 bases. In germline, CDR1 is SGHNT, CDR2 YYREEE (reference sequence). This CDR3 has 15 residues. The V gene end was trimmed by 5 bases and the J gene end by 4 bases; junction bases not matched to a gene: 7. DNA for the CDR3: TGTGCCAGCAGTTCGGGGGGACTAGCGTCAGATACGCAGTATTTT. Residues: CASSSGGLASDTQYF. Full variable domain (missing parts from reference TRBV5-4 and TRBJ2-3): ETGVTQSPTHLIKTRGQQVTLRCSSQSGHNTVSWYQQALGQGPQFIFQYYREEENGRGNFPPRFSGLQFPNYSSELNVNALELDDSALYLCASSSGGLASDTQYFGPGTRLTVL.

This clone was counted a single time. The chain combines TRBV6-5 with TRBJ2-3, with D unclear. The CDR3 extends over 11 amino acids. From germline, CDR1 is MNHEY and CDR2 SVGAGI. Deletions cut 8 bases from V and 2 bases from J, with 5 bases between. The CDR3 nucleotides are TGTGCCAGCGGGCCCACAGATACGCAGTATTTT. Protein product: CASGPTDTQYF.

The chain has TRBV30 and TRBJ1-2; 9 bases map to TRBD1. The germline V gene encodes CDR1 GTSNPN and CDR2 SVGIG (reference sequence). The length of the CDR3 is 17 residues. Trimming cost V 6 bases and J 5 bases; bases outside gene matches: 19. CDR3 DNA: TGTGCCTGTGCAGTTCCCGGGACAGGGACTATTAGTTATGGCTACACCTTC. Amino acids: CACAVPGTGTISYGYTF.

The chain uses TRBV11-2 and TRBJ2-6; 7 bases map to TRBD1. Germline-derived CDR1 and CDR2 are SGHAT and FQNNGV. Trimming removed 5 bases from V and 4 bases from J; junction bases left unmatched: 8. The CDR3 covers 16 residues. In nucleotides, the CDR3 is TGTGCCAGCAGCCGATCGACAGGGTCGGGGGCCAACGTCCTGACTTTC. The encoded protein is CASSRSTGSGANVLTF.

This rearrangement joins TRBV4-1 to TRBJ2-1, with 10 bases lining up with TRBD2. Germline CDR1 MGHRA, CDR2 YSYEKL. Trimming at V came to 0 bases and at J to 6 bases, leaving 5 bases not matched to a gene. This CDR3 spans 16 amino acids. The CDR3 DNA is TGCGCCAGCAGCCAAGAAGCGGGGGGGCCCGGCAATGAGCAGTTCTTC. It encodes CASSQEAGGPGNEQFF.

The V call is TRBV2, the J call TRBJ2-7; 11 bases match TRBD2. CDR1 and CDR2 from the germline V gene are SNHLY and FYNNEI. V lost 7 bases to trimming and J lost 2 bases; unmatched junction nucleotides: 4. This CDR3 is 14 amino acids long. CDR3 nucleotide sequence: TGTGCCAGCACTAAACTAGCGGGGGCCTACGAGCAGTACTTC. Translation gives CASTKLAGAYEQYF.

The chain links TRBV5-4 to TRBJ1-5; possible D gene TRBD1, 5 bases. The germline V gene has CDR1 SGHNT and CDR2 YYREEE (reference sequence). V lost 0 bases, J lost 6 bases, and 13 bases lay in between. The CDR3 has 15 amino acids. Here the CDR3 reads CASSLAGGRGQPQHF. CDR3 nucleotides: TGTGCCAGCAGCTTGGCCGGGGGGAGGGGTCAGCCCCAGCATTTT. Together with reference TRBV5-4 and TRBJ1-5, the CDR3 gives the full variable domain: ETGVTQSPTHLIKTRGQQVTLRCSSQSGHNTVSWYQQALGQGPQFIFQYYREEENGRGNFPPRFSGLQFPNYSSELNVNALELDDSALYLCASSLAGGRGQPQHFGDGTRLSIL.

V usage is TRBV5-4 and J usage is TRBJ2-7; TRBD1 agrees at 10 bases. CDR3 size: 15 residues. Per germline, CDR1 SGHNT and CDR2 YYREEE (reference sequence). Germline trimming cut 1 base from V and 3 bases from J; bases unmatched to any gene: 4. CDR3 amino acids: CASSLLGQGNYEQYF. The CDR3 coding sequence is TGTGCCAGCAGCTTGCTGGGACAGGGGAACTACGAGCAGTACTTC.

A few counts support this clone. The gene calls are TRBV6-1 and TRBJ1-5; 8 positions match TRBD1. CDR1 is MNHNS and CDR2 is SASEGT in the germline V gene. V shed 1 base and J 6 bases; nucleotides not matched to a gene: 5. There are 15 residues in the CDR3. Here the CDR3 reads CASSEGDRGIQPQHF. The CDR3 DNA reads TGTGCCAGCAGTGAAGGCGACAGGGGTATTCAGCCCCAGCATTTT.

The J gene is TRBJ2-1, the V gene TRBV29-1; tentatively, D is TRBD2 (6 bases). Trimming stripped 4 bases from V and 9 bases from J, with 13 bases between. CDR1 is SQVTM, CDR2 ANQGSEA, per germline. The CDR3 is made up of 12 amino acids. CDR3 DNA sequence: TGCAGCGTTGTTCCAGCGGAGGGTGAGCAGTTCTTC. This codes for CSVVPAEGEQFF.

The CDR3 nucleotides read TGTGCCAGCAGCCGGCGTCCCTCGGGACAGGGGAGTCAAGAGACCCAGTACTTC. As protein: CASSRRPSGQGSQETQYF. The V gene is TRBV11-2, the J gene TRBJ2-5; 10 nucleotides match TRBD1. The CDR3 runs 18 residues. J gave up 2 bases and V 5 bases, and 14 bases lay outside the gene matches. Germline V lookup: CDR1 SGHAT, CDR2 FQNNGV.

V usage is TRBV5-1 and J usage is TRBJ2-1, with 10 bases aligning to TRBD2. Germline values: CDR1 SGHRS, CDR2 YFSETQ. J lost 7 bases, V lost 4 bases, and 14 bases had no gene match. This CDR3 is 17 amino acids long. The CDR3 is CASSPVASGRVGNEQFF. As DNA, the CDR3 is TGCGCCAGCAGCCCTGTCGCTAGCGGGAGAGTAGGGAATGAGCAGTTCTTC.

The chain uses TRBV11-3 and TRBJ2-1; 9 bases are a match to TRBD2. The CDR3 covers 16 residues. Trimming cost V 7 bases and J 3 bases; bases outside gene matches: 10. Germline-derived CDR1 and CDR2 are SGHNT and YENEEA. The CDR3 DNA reads as TGTGCCAGCACCTCATGGGCTAGCGGGATCTACAATGAGCAGTTCTTC. Its protein is CASTSWASGIYNEQFF.

This sequence joins TRBV11-1 and TRBJ2-3; 7 nucleotides line up with TRBD2. The CDR3 has 15 residues. Germline CDR1 reads SGHAT; CDR2 reads FQDESV (reference sequence). Trimming removed 0 bases from V and 5 bases from J; junction bases left unmatched: 5. The CDR3 nucleotides read TGTGCCAGCAGCTTAGCTGGACTAGGTGGAGATACGCAGTATTTT. It translates to CASSLAGLGGDTQYF.

This clone was counted between two and nine times. The J gene is TRBJ2-2, the V gene TRBV7-2; TRBD2 agrees at 8 bases. CDR3 length: 16 amino acids. Germline CDR1 is SGHTA and CDR2 is FQGNSA. Trimming cost V 5 bases and J 4 bases; bases outside gene matches: 9. The CDR3 here is CASSPGGAALTGELFF. The CDR3 coding sequence is TGTGCCAGCAGCCCCGGGGGGGCGGCCCTCACCGGGGAGCTGTTTTTT.

This clone was detected once. The chain recombines TRBV27 with TRBJ1-1; 9 nucleotides agree with TRBD1. Germline-derived CDR1 and CDR2 are MNHEY and SMNVEV (reference sequence). V gave up 4 bases and J gave up 1 base; unmatched junction bases: 4. The CDR3 totals 15 residues. Here the CDR3 DNA reads TGTGCCAGCAGTTGGGACAGGGTGGGGAACACTGAAGCTTTCTTT. It encodes CASSWDRVGNTEAFF.